This T cell receptor beta chain was profiled in a study of cytomegalovirus exposure and HLA in healthy donors. Regarding the study as a whole: Association of approximately 16,000 TCR beta sequences with HLA alleles was found at 0.05 false discovery rate in a later analysis. The listing of some 170 TCR beta chains classed them as cytomegalovirus-associated. Certain indistinguishable V segments, among them TRBV6-2 and TRBV6-3, were excluded.

CDR1 LNHDA and CDR2 SQIVND come from the germline V gene (reference sequence). This CDR3 comprises 14 residues. V shed 7 bases and J shed 7 bases, with 16 bases lying between them. Though nominally healthy at sampling, donors likely had unrecorded immune exposures. Comments on this clone: Its target is unknown.

The PCR made use of 60 Vbeta and 13 Jbeta primers. Assay used: immunoSEQ multiplex PCR; TCRdb lists only in-frame clones, some missing. The sample includes around 170,000 clones, 75% to 90% seen only once; the top ten take approximately 6.3%. The rearrangement uses TRBV19 and TRBJ1-4; D possibly corresponds to TRBD1 (6 bases). The source is a middle-aged man in good health and CMV-seropositive. The sample consisted of PBMCs. As DNA, the CDR3 is TGTGCCAGTACGTTCATAGGGGGAGTTGAAAAACTGTTTTTT. Protein sequence: CASTFIGGVEKLFF. The variable domain in full, completed from reference TRBV19 and TRBJ1-4, reads DGGITQSPKYLFRKEGQNVTLSCEQNLNHDAMYWYRQDPGQGLRLIYYSQIVNDFQKGDIAEGYSVSREKKESFPLTVTSAQKNPTAFYLCASTFIGGVEKLFFGSGTQLSVL.